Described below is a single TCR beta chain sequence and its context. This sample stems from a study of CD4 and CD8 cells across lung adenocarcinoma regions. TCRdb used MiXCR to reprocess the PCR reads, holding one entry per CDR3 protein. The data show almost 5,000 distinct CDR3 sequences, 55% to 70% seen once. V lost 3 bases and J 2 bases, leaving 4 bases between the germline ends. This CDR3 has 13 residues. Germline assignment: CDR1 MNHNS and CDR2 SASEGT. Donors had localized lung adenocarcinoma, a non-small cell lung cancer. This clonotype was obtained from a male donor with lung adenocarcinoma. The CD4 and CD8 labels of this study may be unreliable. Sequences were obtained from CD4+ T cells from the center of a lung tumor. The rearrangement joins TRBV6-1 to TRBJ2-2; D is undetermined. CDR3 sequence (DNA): TGTGCCAGCAGTGACAGAAACACCGGGGAGCTGTTTTTT. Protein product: CASSDRNTGELFF.